This T cell receptor beta chain originates from a study of metastatic and nonmetastatic thyroid tumors. Study-level information: The study looked at repertoires side by side in blood and in tumor or nodule tissue from malignant and benign thyroid patients.

Germline lookup yields CDR1 ENHRY and CDR2 SYGVKD. The CDR3 spans 14 residues. Among the patients, none had received any treatment before thyroid surgery. Per the authors' pipeline: Between-group CDR3 differences, defined by clinicopathological status, yielded a distant-metastasis classifier for papillary thyroid cancer. TCRdb re-called the PCR reads through MiXCR. What appears here as the V and J calls and clone size reflects TCRdb's work, not the paper's. Of about 7,300 clones listed, 15% to 20% were seen once; the top ten hold about 9.3%. Notes on the study in general: Across blood and tumor, TCR beta diversity in malignant thyroid tumors was reportedly significantly higher than in benign nodules.

Only a few counts were recorded for this clone. Its antigen is unknown. At one end the junction does not follow the germline gene, possibly because of a read error. This sequence was found in a female donor with papillary thyroid cancer or a benign thyroid nodule (not recorded which). Some clones in this sample may be carry-over from other donors' samples. The J gene is TRBJ2-7, the V gene TRBV10-3; D remains ambiguous. The sample comprised adjacent normal tissue. The CDR3 loop reads CAISTVTSSYEQHF. CDR3 nucleotide sequence: TGTGCCATCAGCACCGTGACGAGCTCCTACGAGCAGCACTTC.